Listed below are T cell receptor beta chains from one sample, sequenced in a study of T-cell memory formation after mild COVID-19. Each CDR3 protein gets one entry after TCRdb re-called the 5' RACE reads with MiXCR. The data contain roughly 560,000 distinct CDR3 sequences, about a fifth of them singletons. Sample: PBMCs or a T cell subset sorted from them (not recorded which). These receptors all come from an adult woman who had mild COVID-19 (a few samples of this study predate the infection). Cell type and time point are not known. Both conserved end residues are part of each CDR3. Fields, in order: clone size, D gene, J gene, V gene, CDR3 protein, CDR3 DNA. The D gene is left open where the match is weak. The size entry is marked missing in some rows and otherwise reads once, few, many or a size class.

few | NA | TRBJ1-2 | TRBV6-5 | CASSYSQGSQGYTF | TGTGCCAGCAGTTACTCGCAGGGTTCGCAGGGCTACACCTTC
few | NA | TRBJ2-1 | TRBV7-9 | CASRGGQHNEQFF | TGTGCCAGCAGGGGGGGACAGCACAATGAGCAGTTCTTC
NA | NA | TRBJ1-4 | TRBV3-1 | CASSPTGGLSEKLFF | TGTGCCAGCAGCCCGACCGGGGGGCTTAGTGAAAAACTGTTTTTT
few | NA | TRBJ2-3 | TRBV7-2 | CASSLALSTDTQYF | TGTGCCAGCAGCTTAGCGCTTTCCACAGATACGCAGTATTTT
NA | TRBD2 | TRBJ2-2 | TRBV14 | CASSQEVERENTGELFF | TGTGCCAGCAGCCAAGAGGTCGAGCGGGAGAACACCGGGGAGCTGTTTTTT
NA | NA | TRBJ1-1 | TRBV12-3/TRBV12-4 | CASSLNLLMNTEAFF | TGTGCCAGCAGTTTAAATCTCCTTATGAACACTGAAGCTTTCTTT
NA | TRBD2 | TRBJ2-1 | TRBV7-2 | CASSLSGLAGEMQFF | TGTGCCAGCAGCTTGAGCGGACTAGCGGGAGAGATGCAGTTCTTC
few | NA | TRBJ2-6 | TRBV12-3/TRBV12-4 | CASRQRLSGANVLTF | TGTGCCAGCCGCCAGAGACTCTCTGGGGCCAACGTCCTGACTTTC
few | NA | TRBJ2-7 | TRBV11-3 | CASHVGVPYEQYF | TGTGCCAGCCACGTGGGAGTTCCCTACGAGCAGTACTTC
NA | TRBD1 | TRBJ1-1 | TRBV9 | CASSAPGQGGTEAFF | TGTGCCAGCAGCGCGCCGGGACAGGGAGGAACTGAAGCTTTCTTT
NA | TRBD1 | TRBJ2-5 | TRBV4-3 | CASSQDLGRGRETQYF | TGCGCCAGCAGCCAAGATCTGGGCAGGGGGCGGGAGACCCAGTACTTC
NA | TRBD1 | TRBJ2-7 | TRBV10-3 | CAISEPGGSYEQYF | TGTGCCATCAGTGAGCCAGGGGGATCCTACGAGCAGTACTTC
NA | TRBD2 | TRBJ2-5 | TRBV3-1 | CASSPPSGLASGETQYF | TGTGCCAGCAGTCCTCCGTCGGGACTAGCGTCTGGAGAGACCCAGTACTTC
NA | TRBD2 | TRBJ2-6 | TRBV12-5 | CASGPSTSGRTSGANVLTF | TGTGCTAGTGGTCCATCGACTAGCGGGAGAACCTCTGGGGCCAACGTCCTGACTTTC
many | TRBD2 | TRBJ2-3 | TRBV14 | CASSRGLAGIRTRDTQYF | TGTGCCAGCAGCCGAGGACTAGCGGGGATCAGGACACGAGATACGCAGTATTTT
many | TRBD2 | TRBJ2-7 | TRBV27 | CASSLRLAGGFEQYF | TGTGCCAGCAGTCTCCGACTAGCGGGGGGCTTTGAGCAGTACTTC
NA | NA | TRBJ2-5 | TRBV15 | CATSREDAQETQYF | TGTGCCACCAGCAGAGAGGATGCGCAAGAGACCCAGTACTTC